This T cell receptor beta chain was found in a study of CD8 T cells in ankylosing spondylitis. Study-level points and caveats: A TCR beta motif of under ten highly homologous variants appeared characteristic of ankylosing spondylitis blood.

In the case of this clonotype: The antigen is not known.

TCRdb processed the 5' RACE reads anew with MiXCR; each CDR3 protein has one entry. The data show around 100,000 distinct CDR3 sequences, with around 8.3% seen just once and 30% held by the top ten. The V gene lost 8 bases and the J gene lost 4 bases, with 21 bases spanning the gap. The CDR3 extends over 16 amino acids. The germline gives CDR1 MNHEY, CDR2 SMNVEV (reference sequence). The rearrangement uses TRBV27 and TRBJ2-1, with D perhaps given as TRBD1 or TRBD2 (6 bases each). Sequenced material: blood, either unsorted or a sorted T cell fraction (not recorded which). This receptor was identified in a male donor with ankylosing spondylitis. The CDR3 region has the DNA TGTGCCAGCGCAGGACGCGGGACACAAAATTACAATGAGCAGTTCTTC. This translates into CASAGRGTQNYNEQFF.